Included here is one TCR beta chain sequence, with context. Antigen unknown. CDR3 length: 15 amino acids. The J segment lost 7 bases and the V segment lost 3 bases, leaving 8 bases of the junction unmatched. Germline values: CDR1 SEHNR, CDR2 FQNEAQ (reference sequence). The data were taken from a study of Graves' ophthalmopathy and Graves' hyperthyroidism. Study-wide results and limits: Also, most clonotypes expanded in the thyroid above 0.001 frequency appeared in blood.

Using RNA transcripts, the TCR beta CDR3 regions were amplified. RT-PCR with HTBI primers came first, then second-round multiplex PCR. From the multiplex PCR reads, TCRdb called clonotypes with MiXCR, one entry per CDR3 protein. The data show roughly 1.1 million distinct CDR3 sequences, approximately 35% seen once. This TCR was sampled from an adult man with Graves' hyperthyroidism. The chain employs TRBV7-9 and TRBJ1-5; 8 bases are shared with TRBD1. The sample consisted of peripheral blood or thyroid tissue (not recorded which). The CDR3 DNA follows: TGTGCCAGCAGCTTTCAGACAGGGGCGCGGCAGCCCCAGCATTTT. It codes for CASSFQTGARQPQHF.